The clone carrying this TCR beta chain was observed a handful of times. Its specificity is unknown. This sample was taken from a study of CD8 T cells in ankylosing spondylitis. Overall study findings and caveats: There was a TCR beta motif, made of fewer than 10 highly homologous variants, that appeared characteristic of ankylosing spondylitis blood. Disease-associated clones were reportedly significantly overrepresented in matched ankylosing spondylitis synovial fluid. A number of the motif variants had already been described in reactive arthritis synovial fluid and blood. Disease-linked clones bore a CD8+ phenotype and were relatively rare in peripheral blood.

Construction of TCR beta libraries was performed using quantitative 5'-RACE with molecular barcodes. MiXCR was run by TCRdb on the 5' RACE reads, yielding one entry per CDR3 protein. The sample consists of about 800,000 distinct CDR3 sequences, about 10% of them appearing once. V was trimmed by 7 bases and J by 0 bases, leaving 21 bases between them. The CDR3 is 18 residues long. Germline CDR1 and CDR2: MDHEN and SYDVKM. The chain links TRBV28 to TRBJ1-4; D perhaps matches TRBD1 (5 bases). Sequencing used blood, either unsorted or a sorted T cell fraction (not recorded which). The sequence came from a male donor with ankylosing spondylitis. CDR3: CASTPWGRRLATNEKLFF. As DNA, the CDR3 is TGTGCCAGCACCCCGTGGGGGAGGAGGCTGGCAACTAATGAAAAACTGTTTTTT.